These T cell receptor beta chains were read from a single sample in a study of lymphopenia after photon versus proton radiotherapy. Using immunoSEQ multiplex PCR, the repertoire was profiled, and TCRdb retains in-frame clones only, with some absent. The data show more than 70,000 clones, around 83% seen once. The sequences come from peripheral blood, collected from a patient treated with proton-based radiotherapy. Source of these receptors: a man in his 60s with pancreatic cancer. Each CDR3 is given with its conserved first and last residue. D genes are given only for firm matches. Size values are once, few and many counts, or a class for expanded clones, and some rows have none.

>TRBV7-2|-|-|TRBJ2-1|16
TGTGCCAGCACCAGACCGTCCGGAGGGCTGGGCAATGAGCAGTTCTTC
CASTRPSGGLGNEQFF
>TRBV28|-|TRBD2|TRBJ2-3|16
TGTGCCAGCAGTTCGATGGCGGGAGGACGCACCCATACGCAGTATTTT
CASSSMAGGRTHTQYF
>TRBV30|-|TRBD2|TRBJ2-3|16
TGTGCCTGGATGGCGGGAGGGAACCCTAGCACAGATACGCAGTATTTT
CAWMAGGNPSTDTQYF
>TRBV5-1|-|-|TRBJ2-3|15
TGCGCCAGCAGCTTGCAGGGTTCAACCACAGATACGCAGTATTTT
CASSLQGSTTDTQYF
>TRBV28|once|-|TRBJ2-7|12
TGTGCCAGCAGGGGGACAAACCCCGAGCAGTACTTC
CASRGTNPEQYF
>TRBV5-4|once|TRBD2|TRBJ2-3|15
TGTGCCAGCAGCTTGGATAGCGGGAGCACAGATACGCAGTATTTT
CASSLDSGSTDTQYF
>TRBV11-2|-|TRBD1|TRBJ1-2|16
TGTGCCAGCAGCTTAGTGGTGACAGGGGGCCCTCGAGGCTACACCTTC
CASSLVVTGGPRGYTF
>TRBV9|-|-|TRBJ2-1|15
TGTGCCAGCAGCGTAGACTCCCCCTCCTACAATGAGCAGTTCTTC
CASSVDSPSYNEQFF
>TRBV5-4|-|-|TRBJ1-3|15
TGTGCCAGCAGCTTAGACGGAGTCTCTGGAAACACCATATATTTT
CASSLDGVSGNTIYF
>TRBV29-1|-|-|TRBJ2-3|11
TGCAGCGTTGTCCTAGCAGATACGCAGTATTTT
CSVVLADTQYF
>TRBV2|-|TRBD1|TRBJ2-7|15
TGTGCCAGCAGTGATCCTGGACAGGGCGGCTACGAGCAGTACTTC
CASSDPGQGGYEQYF
>TRBV6-5|-|TRBD1|TRBJ1-5|13
TGTGCCAGCAGTACAACAGGGGGTCAGCCCCAGCATTTT
CASSTTGGQPQHF
>TRBV30|-|-|TRBJ1-6|13
TGTGCCTGGAGGGGGGACCATAATTCACCCCTCCACTTT
CAWRGDHNSPLHF
>TRBV7-8|-|-|TRBJ2-3|14
TGTGCCAGCACCTCGAGTTGGAACACAGATACGCAGTATTTT
CASTSSWNTDTQYF
>TRBV2|-|-|TRBJ2-3|13
TGTGCCAGCACCATGATCACCACAGATACGCAGTATTTT
CASTMITTDTQYF
>TRBV7-2|-|TRBD2|TRBJ2-7|13
TGTGCCAGCAGCAAGACTAGCGGATACGAGCAGTACTTC
CASSKTSGYEQYF
>TRBV5-5|-|TRBD2|TRBJ2-7|16
TGTGCCAGCAGCTACCTGGCGTCGGGACTAGTCTACGAGCAGTACTTC
CASSYLASGLVYEQYF
>TRBV5-1|-|TRBD2|TRBJ2-1|14
TGCGCCAGCAGCCTTAGCGGGGATTACAATGAGCAGTTCTTC
CASSLSGDYNEQFF
>TRBV7-9|-|-|TRBJ1-5|13
TGTGCCAGCAGCCTATATGGGGATCAGCCCCAGCATTTT
CASSLYGDQPQHF
>TRBV11-2|-|-|TRBJ2-5|12
TGTGCCAGCAGCCACTTGCAAGAGACCCAGTACTTC
CASSHLQETQYF
>TRBV28|-|-|TRBJ2-1|18
TGTGCCAGCAGTTTCGGAGGGGGCTACGAGGGAAAGTACAATGAGCAGTTCTTC
CASSFGGGYEGKYNEQFF
>TRBV4-3|-|TRBD2|TRBJ2-2|17
TGCGCCAGCAGCCAGACGGTAGCGGGAGGTAACACCGGGGAGCTGTTTTTT
CASSQTVAGGNTGELFF
>TRBV7-8|few|-|TRBJ2-1|13
TGTGCCAGCCGGGACCCGCCTACTAGAGAGCAGTTCTTC
CASRDPPTREQFF
>TRBV10-3|-|TRBD1|TRBJ1-1|15
TGTGCCATCAGTGAGTCTGCAGGGGGCGTAGCTGAAGCTTTCTTT
CAISESAGGVAEAFF
>TRBV5-6|-|-|TRBJ2-7|14
TGTGCCAGCAGCTCCTGGACAGCAACCTACGAGCAGTACTTC
CASSSWTATYEQYF
>TRBV7-9|-|-|TRBJ1-4|17
TGTGCCAGCAGCTCTCGGTCGGCCGGCGGCGTACCAGAAAAACTGTTTTTT
CASSSRSAGGVPEKLFF
>TRBV6-1|-|TRBD1|TRBJ2-7|15
TGTGCCAGCAGTGAAGTTTGGACAGGGTCCTACGAGCAGTACTTC
CASSEVWTGSYEQYF
>TRBV28|-|-|TRBJ2-3|15
TGTGCCAGCAGTCCCCTCGGCGAAAGCACAGATACGCAGTATTTT
CASSPLGESTDTQYF
>TRBV15|-|-|TRBJ2-7|13
TGTGCCACCAGCAGAGGCGGTTCCCACGAGCAGTACTTC
CATSRGGSHEQYF
>TRBV29-1|-|TRBD2|TRBJ2-1|13
TGCAGCGTTGACACTAGCGGGAGGGAGGAGCAGTTCTTC
CSVDTSGREEQFF
>TRBV28|-|-|TRBJ2-7|13
TGTGCCAGCAGCCCCGGAGCAACGTACGAGCAGTACTTC
CASSPGATYEQYF
>TRBV29-1|-|-|TRBJ2-3|15
TGCAGCGTTAAGAGGAACCTCGGGAGCACAGATACGCAGTATTTT
CSVKRNLGSTDTQYF
>TRBV6-6|few|-|TRBJ2-1|14
TGTGCCAGCAGTGACGTGTCGGGGGCTAGAGGGTATTTCTTC
CASSDVSGARGYFF
>TRBV11-3|-|TRBD2|TRBJ2-3|16
TGTGCCAGCAGCCCACGGGGGGGACTGAGCACAGATACGCAGTATTTT
CASSPRGGLSTDTQYF
>TRBV18|-|-|TRBJ2-7|13
TGTGCCAGCTCACCACTTGATACGTACGAGCAGTACTTC
CASSPLDTYEQYF
>TRBV11-3|few|-|TRBJ2-7|11
TGTGCCAGCAGCTTCCGTGGCGAGCAGTACTTC
CASSFRGEQYF
>TRBV4-1|-|-|TRBJ1-2|14
TGCGCCAGCAGCCCACGGGGAAGCAGGGATGGCTACACCTTC
CASSPRGSRDGYTF
>TRBV2|few|-|TRBJ1-1|16
TGTGCCAGCAGGGAACGGATGGCAGTCCTGAACACTGAAGCTTTCTTT
CASRERMAVLNTEAFF
>TRBV6-5|-|-|TRBJ1-2|15
TGTGCCACCTCTTTTAAAGGGACGGCGATATATGGCTACACCTTC
CATSFKGTAIYGYTF
>TRBV28|-|-|TRBJ2-5|14
TGTGCCAGCAGTCGCGGCTATGGGGGAGAGACCCAGTACTTC
CASSRGYGGETQYF
>TRBV5-1|-|TRBD1|TRBJ2-7|13
TGCGCCAGCAGAGAGGGACAGGGCGGCGAGCAGTACTTC
CASREGQGGEQYF
>TRBV7-9|-|TRBD2|TRBJ2-5|13
TGTGCCAGCAGCGGGCTAGCGGGAGAGACCCAGTACTTC
CASSGLAGETQYF
>TRBV21-1|-|-|TRBJ1-5|15
TGTGCCAGCAGCTACGCGAGGGATAGCAATCAGCCCCAGCATTTT
CASSYARDSNQPQHF
>TRBV28|-|-|TRBJ1-5|12
TGTGCCAGCAGTTTGAGTCATCAGCCCCAGCATTTT
CASSLSHQPQHF
>TRBV19|-|TRBD2|TRBJ2-7|15
TGTGCCAGTAGTATCCTAGCGGGAGATGGTTACGAGCAGTACTTC
CASSILAGDGYEQYF
>TRBV30|-|-|TRBJ1-2|12
TGTGCCTGGAGATATAGAGAGGTTGGCTACACCTTC
CAWRYREVGYTF
>TRBV6-1|-|-|TRBJ2-4|11
TGTGCCAGCAGTGATGAGGTCATTCAGTACTTC
CASSDEVIQYF
>TRBV28|-|-|TRBJ2-3|17
TGTGCCAGCAGTTTCTCTTCCCTAGGGCTTAGCACAGATACGCAGTATTTT
CASSFSSLGLSTDTQYF
>TRBV2|-|TRBD1|TRBJ2-1|13
TGTGCCAGCAAGGGACAGGGAAACAATGAGCAGTTCTTC
CASKGQGNNEQFF
>TRBV7-9|-|TRBD2|TRBJ2-1|14
TGTGCCAGCAGCTCACTCCCGACTAGCTTGAACCTGTTCTTC
CASSSLPTSLNLFF
>TRBV18|once|-|TRBJ2-6|16
TGTGCCAGCTCCCCAGACAGCCCCTCTGGGGCCAACGTCCTGACTTTC
CASSPDSPSGANVLTF
>TRBV5-1|-|-|TRBJ2-5|16
TGCGCCAGCAGCTTGGACAGGGGCGGGAGTATGCAGACCCAGTACTTC
CASSLDRGGSMQTQYF